The rows below give T cell receptor beta chains drawn from one sample of a study of PD-L1 blockade in urothelial cancer. Sequencing used immunoSEQ multiplex PCR; TCRdb keeps in-frame clones, though not all of them. The table lists 25,000 to 40,000 clones, 70% to 85% of them singletons. The sample in question was PBMCs, obtained around atezolizumab (anti-PD-L1) treatment. These receptors were taken from a man in his fifties or sixties with urothelial cancer. Both conserved end residues are part of each CDR3. D genes are given only for firm matches. Only some rows state a clone size, as once, few, many or a class for expanded clones.

j_gene: TRBJ1-6
abundance: -
v_gene: TRBV7-9
d_gene: TRBD1
CDR3aa: CASSLATGGSYNSPLHF
CDR3nt: TGTGCCAGCAGCTTAGCCACAGGGGGCTCCTATAATTCACCCCTCCACTTT

j_gene: TRBJ2-1
abundance: -
v_gene: TRBV15
d_gene: TRBD1
CDR3aa: CATSSTDRGYNNEQFF
CDR3nt: TGTGCCACCAGCAGCACGGACAGGGGTTACAACAATGAGCAGTTCTTC

j_gene: TRBJ1-6
abundance: -
v_gene: TRBV4-2
d_gene: TRBD1
CDR3aa: CASTSRGQGAIKNSPLHF
CDR3nt: TGTGCCAGCACCTCCCGGGGACAGGGGGCGATAAAAAATTCACCCCTCCACTTT

j_gene: TRBJ2-1
abundance: -
v_gene: TRBV11-2
d_gene: TRBD2
CDR3aa: CASSLVASGNEQFF
CDR3nt: TGTGCCAGCAGCTTAGTCGCTAGCGGCAATGAGCAGTTCTTC

j_gene: TRBJ2-2
abundance: -
v_gene: TRBV5-4
d_gene: TRBD1
CDR3aa: CASSGNRDRETGELFF
CDR3nt: TGTGCCAGCAGCGGCAACCGGGACAGGGAAACCGGGGAGCTGTTTTTT

j_gene: TRBJ2-2
abundance: -
v_gene: TRBV29-1
d_gene: -
CDR3aa: CSVAGFGTGELFF
CDR3nt: TGCAGCGTTGCGGGTTTCGGCACCGGGGAGCTGTTTTTT

j_gene: TRBJ2-1
abundance: -
v_gene: TRBV7-2
d_gene: -
CDR3aa: CASSRQVLADEQFF
CDR3nt: TGTGCCAGCAGCCGACAGGTCTTGGCCGATGAGCAGTTCTTC

j_gene: TRBJ1-2
abundance: few
v_gene: TRBV7-9
d_gene: TRBD1
CDR3aa: CASSRTGANYGYTF
CDR3nt: TGTGCCAGCAGCCGGACAGGGGCTAACTATGGCTACACCTTC

j_gene: TRBJ1-2
abundance: -
v_gene: TRBV6-5
d_gene: TRBD1
CDR3aa: CASRRSGTDNYGYTF
CDR3nt: TGTGCCAGCAGGAGGTCCGGGACAGATAACTATGGCTACACCTTC

j_gene: TRBJ1-3
abundance: -
v_gene: TRBV19
d_gene: -
CDR3aa: CASSIPAGSTGNTIYF
CDR3nt: TGTGCCAGTAGTATTCCGGCAGGGTCTACTGGAAACACCATATATTTT

j_gene: TRBJ2-7
abundance: once
v_gene: TRBV25-1
d_gene: -
CDR3aa: CASSELNVYEQYF
CDR3nt: TGTGCCAGCAGTGAATTAAATGTCTACGAGCAGTACTTC

j_gene: TRBJ2-3
abundance: -
v_gene: TRBV19
d_gene: TRBD2
CDR3aa: CASSLGLAGDTQYF
CDR3nt: TGTGCCAGTAGTCTGGGACTAGCGGGAGATACGCAGTATTTT

j_gene: TRBJ2-1
abundance: -
v_gene: TRBV29-1
d_gene: TRBD2
CDR3aa: CSVDRGLAEEQFF
CDR3nt: TGCAGCGTTGATCGGGGACTAGCGGAAGAGCAGTTCTTC

j_gene: TRBJ2-5
abundance: -
v_gene: TRBV10-3
d_gene: -
CDR3aa: CAISVAGTPYQETQYF
CDR3nt: TGTGCCATCAGTGTTGCCGGGACACCGTACCAAGAGACCCAGTACTTC

j_gene: TRBJ2-1
abundance: once
v_gene: TRBV18
d_gene: TRBD2
CDR3aa: CASSRGPSGRNEQFF
CDR3nt: TGTGCCAGCTCACGGGGGCCTAGCGGGAGGAATGAGCAGTTCTTC

j_gene: TRBJ2-1
abundance: -
v_gene: TRBV6-5
d_gene: TRBD1
CDR3aa: CASSKGQGRYNEQFF
CDR3nt: TGTGCCAGCAGTAAAGGACAGGGGAGGTACAATGAGCAGTTCTTC

j_gene: TRBJ2-3
abundance: -
v_gene: TRBV19
d_gene: -
CDR3aa: CASSISAGITDTQYF
CDR3nt: TGTGCCAGTAGTATTTCCGCAGGCATCACAGATACGCAGTATTTT

j_gene: TRBJ2-7
abundance: -
v_gene: TRBV6-5
d_gene: -
CDR3aa: CASQTAGDPYEQYF
CDR3nt: TGTGCCAGCCAGACGGCAGGGGACCCCTACGAGCAGTACTTC

j_gene: TRBJ2-2
abundance: -
v_gene: TRBV27
d_gene: -
CDR3aa: CASSPPRAPLAGELFF
CDR3nt: TGTGCCAGCAGTCCCCCGCGGGCGCCTCTAGCCGGGGAGCTGTTTTTT

j_gene: TRBJ1-1
abundance: -
v_gene: TRBV2
d_gene: TRBD1
CDR3aa: CASSLQGVGVNTEAFF
CDR3nt: TGTGCCAGCAGTTTACAGGGGGTGGGAGTGAACACTGAAGCTTTCTTT

j_gene: TRBJ2-7
abundance: once
v_gene: TRBV6-5
d_gene: -
CDR3aa: CASRLGREQYF
CDR3nt: TGTGCCAGCCGACTAGGCCGCGAGCAGTACTTC

j_gene: TRBJ1-2
abundance: few
v_gene: TRBV19
d_gene: TRBD1
CDR3aa: CASRTGDSGYTF
CDR3nt: TGTGCCAGTAGAACAGGGGATTCTGGCTACACCTTC

j_gene: TRBJ1-5
abundance: -
v_gene: TRBV6-6
d_gene: TRBD1
CDR3aa: CASSRTGGFGNQPQHF
CDR3nt: TGTGCCAGCAGTCGGACAGGGGGCTTTGGCAATCAGCCCCAGCATTTT

j_gene: TRBJ2-2
abundance: -
v_gene: TRBV4-1
d_gene: TRBD2
CDR3aa: CASSQDFPAGGPVTGELFF
CDR3nt: TGCGCCAGCAGCCAAGATTTTCCAGCGGGGGGGCCAGTCACCGGGGAGCTGTTTTTT

j_gene: TRBJ1-5
abundance: -
v_gene: TRBV4-1
d_gene: -
CDR3aa: CASSQDRNSNQPQHF
CDR3nt: TGCGCCAGCAGCCAAGACAGAAATAGCAATCAGCCCCAGCATTTT

j_gene: TRBJ1-5
abundance: -
v_gene: TRBV15
d_gene: -
CDR3aa: CATSGNLGENQPQHF
CDR3nt: TGTGCCACCAGCGGAAACCTCGGGGAGAATCAGCCCCAGCATTTT

j_gene: TRBJ1-3
abundance: -
v_gene: TRBV18
d_gene: -
CDR3aa: CASSLNADPSGNTIYF
CDR3nt: TGTGCCAGCTCACTAAACGCGGATCCCTCTGGAAACACCATATATTTT

j_gene: TRBJ2-3
abundance: -
v_gene: TRBV5-6
d_gene: TRBD1
CDR3aa: CASSSALWGQGFTDTQYF
CDR3nt: TGTGCCAGCAGCTCCGCCTTGTGGGGACAGGGTTTCACAGATACGCAGTATTTT

j_gene: TRBJ1-2
abundance: -
v_gene: TRBV30
d_gene: -
CDR3aa: CAWSPVPNYGYTF
CDR3nt: TGTGCCTGGAGTCCAGTCCCGAACTATGGCTACACCTTC

j_gene: TRBJ2-2
abundance: -
v_gene: TRBV2
d_gene: TRBD1
CDR3aa: CASWETGGNTGELFF
CDR3nt: TGTGCCAGCTGGGAGACAGGGGGGAACACCGGGGAGCTGTTTTTT

j_gene: TRBJ1-2
abundance: -
v_gene: TRBV6-5
d_gene: -
CDR3aa: CASSYTTGGGYTF
CDR3nt: TGTGCCAGCAGTTACACGACAGGCGGGGGCTACACCTTC

j_gene: TRBJ2-7
abundance: -
v_gene: TRBV5-1
d_gene: TRBD1
CDR3aa: CASSDGTGPFEQYF
CDR3nt: TGCGCCAGCAGCGATGGGACAGGGCCTTTCGAGCAGTACTTC

j_gene: TRBJ1-2
abundance: -
v_gene: TRBV20-1
d_gene: -
CDR3aa: CSANRDGYTF
CDR3nt: TGCAGTGCTAACAGGGATGGCTACACCTTC

j_gene: TRBJ1-1
abundance: -
v_gene: TRBV30
d_gene: -
CDR3aa: CASDGQQMLNTEAFF
CDR3nt: TGTGCCTCCGACGGACAGCAAATGCTGAACACTGAAGCTTTCTTT

j_gene: TRBJ2-3
abundance: -
v_gene: TRBV5-1
d_gene: -
CDR3aa: CASSTTNTDTQYF
CDR3nt: TGCGCCAGCAGCACGACTAACACAGATACGCAGTATTTT

j_gene: TRBJ2-1
abundance: once
v_gene: TRBV19
d_gene: -
CDR3aa: CASSLTGPYNEQFF
CDR3nt: TGTGCCAGTAGCCTGACAGGACCCTACAATGAGCAGTTCTTC

j_gene: TRBJ2-5
abundance: once
v_gene: TRBV7-2
d_gene: TRBD2
CDR3aa: CASRSLGTSGQETQYF
CDR3nt: TGTGCCAGCAGAAGTCTCGGGACTAGCGGACAAGAGACCCAGTACTTC

j_gene: TRBJ2-7
abundance: -
v_gene: TRBV5-1
d_gene: -
CDR3aa: CASSLDRNPYEQYF
CDR3nt: TGCGCCAGCAGCTTGGACAGAAATCCCTACGAGCAGTACTTC

j_gene: TRBJ2-1
abundance: -
v_gene: TRBV19
d_gene: TRBD2
CDR3aa: CASSMTSGSPYNEQFF
CDR3nt: TGTGCCAGTAGTATGACTAGCGGGAGCCCCTACAATGAGCAGTTCTTC

j_gene: TRBJ2-3
abundance: -
v_gene: TRBV7-3
d_gene: TRBD2
CDR3aa: CASSLRASGGGGADTQYF
CDR3nt: TGTGCCAGCAGCTTAAGGGCTAGCGGGGGCGGGGGAGCAGATACGCAGTATTTT

j_gene: TRBJ1-3
abundance: -
v_gene: TRBV6-5
d_gene: -
CDR3aa: CASSYQAISGNTIYF
CDR3nt: TGTGCCAGCAGTTACCAGGCGATCTCTGGAAACACCATATATTTT

j_gene: TRBJ1-1
abundance: -
v_gene: TRBV18
d_gene: -
CDR3aa: CASREQRGGMNTEAFF
CDR3nt: TGTGCCAGTCGCGAACAAAGGGGGGGAATGAACACTGAAGCTTTCTTT

j_gene: TRBJ2-3
abundance: -
v_gene: TRBV4-1
d_gene: -
CDR3aa: CASSQDRRAMDTQYF
CDR3nt: TGCGCCAGCAGCCAAGACAGGAGGGCGATGGATACGCAGTATTTT

j_gene: TRBJ2-1
abundance: -
v_gene: TRBV2
d_gene: TRBD2
CDR3aa: CASSETRGRRNEQFF
CDR3nt: TGTGCCAGCAGTGAAACGCGCGGGAGGAGGAATGAGCAGTTCTTC

j_gene: TRBJ2-1
abundance: -
v_gene: TRBV7-7
d_gene: -
CDR3aa: CASSSGVGGPNEQFF
CDR3nt: TGTGCTAGCAGCTCTGGGGTCGGGGGACCTAATGAGCAGTTCTTC

j_gene: TRBJ1-6
abundance: -
v_gene: TRBV6-1
d_gene: -
CDR3aa: CASSEGAANSPLHF
CDR3nt: TGTGCCAGCAGTGAAGGGGCCGCCAATTCACCCCTCCACTTT

j_gene: TRBJ2-3
abundance: -
v_gene: TRBV5-6
d_gene: -
CDR3aa: CASSFWRDSTDTQYF
CDR3nt: TGTGCCAGCAGCTTCTGGCGGGATAGCACAGATACGCAGTATTTT

j_gene: TRBJ2-3
abundance: -
v_gene: TRBV7-2
d_gene: TRBD2
CDR3aa: CASSLGLGLGTDTQYF
CDR3nt: TGTGCCAGCAGCTTAGGGTTGGGACTAGGCACAGATACGCAGTATTTT